These 28 T cell receptor beta chains were sequenced from one sample in a study of tumor and adjacent non-tumor tissue in lung cancer listed by TCRdb under 2018. RNA was extracted from bulk unsorted tissue and checked for quality with a NanoDrop ND-1000 and an Agilent 2100. For the normal lung samples, distant non-tumor tissue was collected more than 3 cm away from the tumor edge. Library prep was done by multiplex PCR. The sample was run on an Illumina HiSeq 2500. TCRbeta libraries were built by three rounds of nested PCR using primers (Table S4), following protocols modified from ARM-PCR. The raw public data were reprocessed by TCRdb itself: fastp quality trimming at Q25, MiXCR clonotype calling, in-frame beta chains only. Under each unique CDR3 protein, matching rows form one entry showing the most common genes and DNA. The sample table lists approximately 68,000 distinct CDR3 sequences, 65% to 80% of them with a count of one. The ten top clones hold 40% to 50% of the sample.

Sequencing input: distant non-tumor lung tissue. The receptors stem from a man aged 55-75 years with non-small cell lung cancer.

This clonotype came up a few times. At one of its ends the junction is not consistent with the germline gene, which may arise from a read error. The chain carries TRBV19 and TRBJ1-1; D not certain. Germline values: CDR1 LNHDA, CDR2 SQIVND (reference sequence). CDR3 length: 14 amino acids. The CDR3 DNA is TGTGCCAGTAGTCCTCTCTCGAAGTACACTGAATCTTTCTTT. This gives the protein CASSPLSKYTESFF.

To note about this clonotype: Compared with germline, one end of the junction differs, possibly owing to a read error. CDR3 residues: CASSTAGGWDLNEQFF. As DNA, the CDR3 is TGTGCAAGCAGTACGGCTGGCGGGTGGGATCTCAATGAGCAGTTCTTC. This chain links TRBV28 with TRBJ2-1; possible D gene TRBD2, 5 bases. This CDR3 region has 16 residues. CDR1 is MDHEN, CDR2 SYDVKM, per germline.

In regard to this clonotype: One end of the junction does not line up with germline, which may come from a read error. The chain recombines TRBV11-3 with TRBJ2-3; tentatively, D is TRBD1 or TRBD2 (5 bases each). Germline values: CDR1 SGHNT, CDR2 YENEEA. The CDR3 runs 16 residues. CDR3 sequence reads: CASSLGVTSSTDTRYF. The CDR3 DNA follows: TGTGCCAGCAGCTTGGGGGTTACTTCTAGCACAGATACGCGGTATTTT.

As regards this clonotype: The junction departs from the called germline gene at one end, perhaps through a read error. The chain employs TRBV6-6 and TRBJ1-2; D is uncertain. The CDR3 is 16 residues long. Germline V gene lookup returns CDR1 MNHNY and CDR2 SVGAGI (reference sequence). This CDR3 is CATSRVSRLVIDGYTF. The CDR3 DNA is TGTGCCACCAGTCGCGTATCCCGGTTGGTGATTGATGGCTACACCTTC.

This clonotype was picked up many times. The chain employs TRBV6-5 and TRBJ2-4; D is possibly TRBD1 (6 bases). V was cut by 0 bases and J by 6 bases, with 9 bases left in between. Germline values: CDR1 MNHEY, CDR2 SVGAGI. CDR3 size: 14 residues. CDR3 protein: CASSYSGRGNIQYF. CDR3 nucleotides: TGTGCCAGCAGTTACTCAGGCAGGGGAAACATTCAGTACTTC.

With regard to this clonotype: Without the conserved terminal phenylalanine or tryptophan, this CDR3 likely stems from a read error. J is TRBJ1-1 and V is TRBV6-1; 8 nucleotides line up with TRBD1. CDR3 length: 17 residues. From germline, CDR1 is MNHNS and CDR2 SASEGT. The ends lost 5 bases at V and 0 bases at J; junction bases unmatched: 11. The CDR3 region has the DNA TGTGCCAGCAGTACCGGACAGGGTCGTTCTATGAACACTGAAGCTTTCTCC. Encoded protein: CASSTGQGRSMNTEAFS.

For this clonotype: One end of the junction is discordant with germline, which a read error may explain. This rearrangement joins TRBV6-6 to TRBJ2-7; the match to TRBD1 covers 7 bases. There are 13 residues in the CDR3. CDR1 MNHNY and CDR2 SVGAGI come from the germline V gene (reference sequence). CDR3 amino acids: CASSPQTPGQPSF. CDR3 sequence (DNA): TGTGCCAGCAGTCCCCAGACGCCGGGACAGCCAAGCTTC.

About this clonotype itself: The conserved phenylalanine or tryptophan is not found at the CDR3 terminus, so this likely reflects a read error. This chain joins TRBV4-2 and TRBJ2-3; 13 bases agree with TRBD2. V lost 3 bases and J lost 2; bases outside the gene matches: 11. Germline values: CDR1 LGHNA, CDR2 YNFKEQ. CDR3 size: 19 residues. The CDR3 spells CASSHGLAGVEQSTDTQYI. The CDR3 DNA follows: TGTGCCAGCAGCCACGGACTAGCGGGAGTCGAGCAATCCACAGATACGCAGTATATT.

About this clonotype: One end of the junction fails to match germline, which may point to a read error. J is TRBJ2-3 and V is TRBV5-4; possible D gene TRBD2, 5 bases. The CDR3 has 16 residues. Looked up from germline, CDR1 is SGHNT and CDR2 is YYREEE (reference sequence). In nucleotides, the CDR3 is TGTGCCAGCAGTCCTATCGAGCAGGAGCCGGGAAATACTCAGTATTTT. Amino acid sequence: CASSPIEQEPGNTQYF.

J is TRBJ2-7 and V is TRBV11-1; either TRBD1 or TRBD2 may supply D (5 bases each). Germline V CDR1 and CDR2: SGHAT, FQDESV (reference sequence). Trimming pared 1 base from V and 3 bases from J, leaving 13 bases between. The CDR3 covers 15 residues. The CDR3 loop is CASSLVQRGLYEQYF. Here the CDR3 DNA reads TGTGCCAGCAGCTTAGTCCAGAGGGGCCTCTACGAGCAGTACTTC.

As regards this clonotype: At one of its ends the junction is not consistent with the germline gene, which may arise from a read error. V is TRBV2 and J is TRBJ1-1, with D hard to call. The CDR3 sequence is 12 residues long. CDR1 and CDR2 from the germline V gene are SNHLY and FYNNEI. The CDR3 reads CAGSQDNTEAFF. Written as DNA, the CDR3 is TGTGCCGGCAGCCAGGATAACACTGAAGCTTTCTTC.

As regards this clonotype: The junction differs from germline at one of its ends, possibly a read error. For the CDR3, the DNA is TGTGCCAGCAGTTTAGTCGCCCCGCCCGGACAGTGCTTC. Protein product: CASSLVAPPGQCF. The rearrangement joins TRBV12-3 or TRBV12-4 to TRBJ2-7; maybe TRBD1 (6 bases). This CDR3 has 13 amino acids.

Notes on this clonotype: Compared with germline, one end of the junction differs, possibly owing to a read error. This chain connects TRBV11-3 to TRBJ2-3, with a weak D call TRBD2 (5 bases). CDR1 is SGHNT and CDR2 is YENEEA in the germline V gene. The CDR3 runs 16 residues. The DNA of the CDR3 is TGCGCCAGCAACTCTGGGCTAGCAGATAGCACAGATACGCAATATTTT. Its translation is CASNSGLADSTDTQYF.

In its sample, this clonotype was seen many times. This chain joins TRBV20-1 and TRBJ2-7; 11 bases agree with TRBD2. CDR1 and CDR2 (germline): DFQATT, SNEGSKA (reference sequence). CDR3 size: 16 residues. After removal of 0 bases from V and 2 bases from J, the junction contained 6 bases not matched to a gene. The CDR3 is CSARDMGLAATYEQYF. The CDR3 DNA sequence: TGCAGTGCTAGAGACATGGGACTAGCGGCAACCTACGAGCAGTACTTC.

Concerning this clonotype: One end of the junction does not line up with germline, which may come from a read error. This sequence joins TRBV7-8 and TRBJ2-1; 8 bases align to TRBD1. Germline V CDR1 and CDR2: SGHVS, FQNEAQ. This CDR3 has 16 residues. The CDR3 protein is CDSSPRTGKDGNEQFF. The CDR3 coding sequence is TGTGACAGCAGTCCAAGGACAGGGAAAGATGGTAATGAGCAGTTCTTC.

As to this clonotype: This may be a read error: a much more frequent sequence differs by one nucleotide. The chain recombines TRBV11-2 with TRBJ2-1; 8 nucleotides match TRBD2. The CDR3 spans 14 residues. The V gene end was trimmed by 5 bases and the J gene end by 5 bases; junction bases not matched to a gene: 5. CDR1 SGHAT and CDR2 FQNNGV come from the germline V gene. DNA for the CDR3: TGTGCCAGCAGCCTTTCGGGGGGGAACAATGAGCAGTTCTTC. Its protein is CASSLSGGNNEQFF.

In the case of this clonotype: Mismatch with germline at one junction end may stem from a read error. The CDR3 region has the DNA TGTGCCAGCAGCTCCCGACTAGCGGATAGCACAGATAAGCAGTATTTT. It yields the protein CASSSRLADSTDKQYF. The rearrangement links TRBV11-3 to TRBJ2-3, with 9 bases identical to TRBD2. CDR3 length: 16 amino acids. CDR1 is SGHNT and CDR2 is YENEEA in the germline V gene.

This clonotype was seen once. The CDR3 end shows no conserved phenylalanine or tryptophan, and so a read error is likely. The chain is built from TRBV6-5 and TRBJ2-7; 7 bases are a match to TRBD2. This CDR3 has 15 residues. The germline gives CDR1 MNHEY, CDR2 SVGAGI. The CDR3: CASNYSRREMAEQYS. As DNA, the CDR3 is TGTGCCAGCAATTACTCGAGGCGGGAGATGGCCGAGCAGTACTCC.

Turning to this clonotype: With a much larger clone just one base away, this may be a read error. The chain carries TRBV30 and TRBJ1-5; D is uncertain. Trimming pared 1 base from V and 4 bases from J, leaving 8 bases between. Germline loops: CDR1 GTSNPN, CDR2 SVGIG (reference sequence). This CDR3 comprises 13 residues. The CDR3 loop reads CAWSGWQNQPQHF. The CDR3 coding sequence is TGTGCCTGGAGTGGGTGGCAAAATCAGCCCCAGCATTTT.

On this clonotype itself: One end of the junction varies from germline; a read error may be responsible. The chain carries TRBV29-1 and TRBJ2-7; 7 bases match TRBD2. The CDR3 is 12 residues long. CDR1 and CDR2 (germline): SQVTM, ANQGSEA. CDR3 nucleotides: TGCAGCGTTGTAAGGGAGGGCCACGAGCAGTATTTC. Protein: CSVVREGHEQYF.

About this clonotype: One end of the junction is discordant with germline, which a read error may explain. The V gene is TRBV11-1, the J gene TRBJ2-1; D possibly corresponds to TRBD2 (6 bases). Per the germline V gene, CDR1 is SGHAT and CDR2 is FQDESV (reference sequence). The CDR3 runs to 16 residues. The CDR3 is CASSPGRRAGYNEHFF. CDR3 nucleotides: TGTGCCAGCAGTCCAGGGAGGCGGGCGGGATACAATGAGCACTTCTTC.

As to this clonotype: Lacking the conserved final phenylalanine or tryptophan, this CDR3 likely reflects a read error. The genes are TRBV6-5 and TRBJ2-7, with 8 bases identical to TRBD2. The CDR3 extends over 14 amino acids. The V gene's germline CDR1 is MNHEY and CDR2 SVGAGI. J was trimmed by 7 bases and V by 3 bases; bases with no gene match: 8. Here the CDR3 reads CASSYEGLEYEQYY. In DNA form, the CDR3 reads TGTGCCAGCAGTTATGAGGGACTAGAGTATGAGCAGTACTAC.

This clonotype occurred many times. CDR3 DNA: TGTGCCAGCAGTGACACAAACTACGAGCAGTACTTC. Its translation: CASSDTNYEQYF. The J gene is TRBJ2-7, the V gene TRBV28; D gene unclear. The CDR3 length is 12 residues. Trimming shortened V by 5 bases and J by 3 bases, and 8 bases separated the two germline ends. Germline values: CDR1 MDHEN, CDR2 SYDVKM.

A remark on this clonotype: This clone may be a read error of a much larger clone one base away. The rearrangement uses TRBV6-6 and TRBJ2-5; D remains unclear. The CDR3 length is 13 residues. The germline gives CDR1 MNHNY, CDR2 SVGAGI (reference sequence). This CDR3 is CVSSYLSGETQYF. CDR3 nucleotides: TGTGTCAGCAGTTACCTCTCAGGAGAGACCCAGTACTTC.

V usage is TRBV29-1 and J usage is TRBJ2-7, with a possible D match to TRBD2 (5 bases). V was cut by 5 bases and J by 3 bases, with 11 bases left in between. Germline-derived CDR1 and CDR2 are SQVTM and ANQGSEA. The CDR3 contains 12 residues. This CDR3 is CSVQEENYEQYF. CDR3 DNA: TGCAGCGTTCAGGAGGAAAACTACGAGCAGTACTTC.

With regard to this clonotype: A much more abundant neighbour one base away suggests this may be a read error. The chain recombines TRBV28 with TRBJ1-4, with D possibly matching TRBD1 (5 bases). This CDR3 spans 14 amino acids. The germline gives CDR1 MDHEN, CDR2 SYDVKM. CDR3 in amino acids: CASSLGGINEQLFF. For the CDR3, the DNA is TGTGCCAGCAGTCTTGGGGGGATTAATGAACAACTGTTTTTT.

The chain employs TRBV29-1 and TRBJ2-7; 7 nucleotides align to TRBD2. This CDR3 has 15 residues. Germline V gene data show CDR1 as SQVTM and CDR2 as ANQGSEA. The CDR3 region is CNATWGGLGSHEQYF. The DNA of the CDR3 is TGCAACGCAACATGGGGGGGACTGGGTTCCCACGAGCAGTACTTC.

The rearrangement links TRBV5-1 to TRBJ1-6, with 8 positions matching TRBD1. CDR3 length: 14 amino acids. Germline lookup yields CDR1 SGHRS and CDR2 YFSETQ. With 4 bases clipped from V and 13 bases from J, the junction kept 10 bases outside the gene matches. In DNA, the CDR3 is TGCGCCAGCAGCCCTGGACAGGGCAGAGAGCCCCTCCACTTT. This gives the protein CASSPGQGREPLHF.